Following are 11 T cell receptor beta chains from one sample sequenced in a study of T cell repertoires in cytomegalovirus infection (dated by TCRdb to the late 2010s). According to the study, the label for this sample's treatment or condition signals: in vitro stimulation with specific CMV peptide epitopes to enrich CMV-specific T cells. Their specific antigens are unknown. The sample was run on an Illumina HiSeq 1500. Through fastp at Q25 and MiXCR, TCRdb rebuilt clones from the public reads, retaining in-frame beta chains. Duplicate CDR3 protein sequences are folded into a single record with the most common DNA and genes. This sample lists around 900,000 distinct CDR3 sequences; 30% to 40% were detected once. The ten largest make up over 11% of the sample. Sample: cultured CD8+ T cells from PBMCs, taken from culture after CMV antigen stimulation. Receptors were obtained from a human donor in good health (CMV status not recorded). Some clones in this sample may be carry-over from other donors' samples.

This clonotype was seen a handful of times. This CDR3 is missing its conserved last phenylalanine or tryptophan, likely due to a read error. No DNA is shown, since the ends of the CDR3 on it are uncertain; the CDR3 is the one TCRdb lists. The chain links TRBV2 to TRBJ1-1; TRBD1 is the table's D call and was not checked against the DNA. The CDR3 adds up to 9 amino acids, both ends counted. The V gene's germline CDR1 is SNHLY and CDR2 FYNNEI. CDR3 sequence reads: CASSEQDRG.

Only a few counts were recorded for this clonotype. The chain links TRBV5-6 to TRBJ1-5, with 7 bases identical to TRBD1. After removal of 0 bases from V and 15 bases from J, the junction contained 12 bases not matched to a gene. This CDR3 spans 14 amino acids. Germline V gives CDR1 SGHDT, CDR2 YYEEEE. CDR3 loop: CASSLGQGIGGLHF. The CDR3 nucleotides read TGTGCCAGCAGCTTGGGACAGGGAATCGGGGGTCTGCATTTT. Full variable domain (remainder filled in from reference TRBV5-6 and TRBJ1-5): DAGVTQSPTHLIKTRGQQVTLRCSPKSGHDTVSWYQQALGQGPQFIFQYYEEEERQRGNFPDRFSGHQFPNYSSELNVNALLLGDSALYLCASSLGQGIGGLHFGDGTRLSIL.

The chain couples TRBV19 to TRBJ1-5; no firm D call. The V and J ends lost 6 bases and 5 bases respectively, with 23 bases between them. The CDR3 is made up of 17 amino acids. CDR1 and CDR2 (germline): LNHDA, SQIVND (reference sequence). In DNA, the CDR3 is TGTGCCAGTAGGGCCCCCGACGGCTCTTACTGGGATCAGCCCCAGCATTTT. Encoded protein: CASRAPDGSYWDQPQHF.

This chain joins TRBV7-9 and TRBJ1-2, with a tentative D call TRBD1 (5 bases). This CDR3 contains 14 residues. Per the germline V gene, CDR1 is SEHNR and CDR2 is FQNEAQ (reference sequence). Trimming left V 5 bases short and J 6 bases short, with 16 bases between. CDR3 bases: TGTGCCAGCAGCGGGAAAACCGACAGTCATGGCTACACCTTC. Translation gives CASSGKTDSHGYTF.

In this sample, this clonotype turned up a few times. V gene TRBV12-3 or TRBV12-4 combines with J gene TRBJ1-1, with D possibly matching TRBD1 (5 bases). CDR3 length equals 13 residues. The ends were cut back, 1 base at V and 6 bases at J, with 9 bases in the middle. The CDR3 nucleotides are TGTGCCAGCAGTTTAGGGGGCACACCTGAAGCTTTCTTT. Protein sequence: CASSLGGTPEAFF.

This CDR3 reads CASSSTGFLEQYF. In nucleotides, the CDR3 is TGTGCCAGCAGCTCAACTGGATTCCTCGAGCAGTACTTC. The chain recombines TRBV11-1 with TRBJ2-7, with D unclear. With 4 bases removed from V and 6 bases from J, the gap between germline ends came to 13 bases. CDR1 and CDR2 (germline): SGHAT, FQDESV (reference sequence). The CDR3 covers 13 residues.

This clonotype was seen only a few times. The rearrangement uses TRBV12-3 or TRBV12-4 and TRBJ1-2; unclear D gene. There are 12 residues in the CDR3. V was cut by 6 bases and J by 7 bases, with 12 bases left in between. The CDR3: CASSPNGVGYTF. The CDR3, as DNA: TGTGCCAGCAGCCCGAACGGGGTTGGCTACACCTTC.

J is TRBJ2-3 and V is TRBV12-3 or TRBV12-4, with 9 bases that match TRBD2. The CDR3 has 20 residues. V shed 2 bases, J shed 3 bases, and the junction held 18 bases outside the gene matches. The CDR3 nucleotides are TGTGCCAGCAGTTTATTGGGACTAGCAAGCAGTAAGGGGAAGACAGATACGCAGTATTTT. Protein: CASSLLGLASSKGKTDTQYF.

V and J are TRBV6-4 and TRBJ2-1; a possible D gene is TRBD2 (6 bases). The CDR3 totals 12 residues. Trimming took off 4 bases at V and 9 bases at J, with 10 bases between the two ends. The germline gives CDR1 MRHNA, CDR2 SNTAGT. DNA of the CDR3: TGTGCCAGCAGTGTGGACTACCCTGAGCAGTTCTTC. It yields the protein CASSVDYPEQFF.

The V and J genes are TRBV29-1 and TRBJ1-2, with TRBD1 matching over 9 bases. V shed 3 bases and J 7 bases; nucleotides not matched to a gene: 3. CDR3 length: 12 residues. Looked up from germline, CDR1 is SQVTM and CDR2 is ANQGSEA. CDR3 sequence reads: CSVEDRGGGYTF. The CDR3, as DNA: TGCAGCGTTGAGGACAGGGGTGGTGGCTACACCTTC. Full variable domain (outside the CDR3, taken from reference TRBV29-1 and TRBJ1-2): SAVISQKPSRDICQRGTSLTIQCQVDSQVTMMFWYRQQPGQSLTLIATANQGSEATYESGFVIDKFPISRPNLTFSTLTVSNMSPEDSSIYLCSVEDRGGGYTFGSGTRLTVV.

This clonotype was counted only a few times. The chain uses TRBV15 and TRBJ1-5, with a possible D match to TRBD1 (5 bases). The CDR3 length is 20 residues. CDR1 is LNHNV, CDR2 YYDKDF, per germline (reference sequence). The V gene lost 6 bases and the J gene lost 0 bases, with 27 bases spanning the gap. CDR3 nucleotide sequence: TGTGCCACCAGGAACCATGGAGGCCAGATCGGGGGTTATAGCAATCAGCCCCAGCATTTT. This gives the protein CATRNHGGQIGGYSNQPQHF.